This record covers a single TCR beta chain. Its antigen is as yet unknown. Being one base from a much bigger clone, this may be a read error. The CDR3 is 14 residues long. From germline, CDR1 is DFQATT and CDR2 SNEGSKA (reference sequence). With 1 base removed from V and 3 bases from J, the gap between germline ends came to 10 bases. Combining iRepertoire HTBI primers with Arm-PCR of CDR3 regions, the authors built TCR beta libraries. Authors' methods: Gene usage covered around 62 TRBV and 13 to 15 TRBJ segments. One entry per CDR3 protein results from TCRdb running MiXCR on the multiplex PCR reads. Clone size and V and J calls follow TCRdb, not the original study. The sample lists about 620,000 distinct CDR3 sequences, roughly 15% seen once, with 18% in the top ten. These data originate in a study of regulatory T cells in long-lasting Graves disease. Study-level findings and limits: Under persistent disease, TRBV28, TRBJ1-2 and TRBJ2-5 were used preferentially.

Noted time point: newly diagnosed GD, antithyroid drugs for less than 3 months. Preparation of the TCR library used RNA extracted from PBMCs. In addition, the sample was reused for a study of T cells in Graves' hyperthyroidism and ophthalmopathy. That report notes: Subjects aged 18 to 65 presented with newly diagnosed hyperthyroidism of less than 2 months' duration.

The starting material was peripheral blood mononuclear cells (PBMCs), obtained at new diagnosis, from a patient treated with antithyroid drugs. The chain combines TRBV20-1 with TRBJ1-5; perhaps TRBD1 as D (5 bases). The receptor's source is a woman in her thirties with Graves disease. The CDR3 bases are TGCAGTGCTAGAGGGACATCTATCAATCAGCCCCAGCATTTT. Its protein product is CSARGTSINQPQHF.